This TCR beta chain was identified during a study of T cells in Graves' hyperthyroidism and ophthalmopathy. Trimming cost V 5 bases and J 8 bases, with 29 bases left between them. CDR1 and CDR2 from the germline V gene are MNHEY and SVGEGT. The length of the CDR3 is 18 residues. This clonotype occurred a few times. Its antigen is not known. Authors of the study amplified TCR beta CDR3 regions from RNA transcripts. First-round RT-PCR targeting the TCR CDR3 was performed with the HTBI primer set. MiXCR, applied by TCRdb to the multiplex PCR reads, yields one record per CDR3 protein. The sample lists approximately 560,000 distinct CDR3 sequences; 15% to 18% were seen once. Patients between 18 and 65 years old had hyperthyroidism, newly diagnosed and lasting under 2 months. Any patient presenting with uncontrolled infection, other autoimmune disease, pregnancy or lactation was left out. Clinical symptoms, serum thyroxine, TRAb, thyroid ultrasound and orbital computed tomography informed diagnoses.

The study's findings and limits: Most thyroid-expanded clonotypes above 0.001 were also found in blood.

Sequencing was carried out using blood. The receptor's source is a woman between 25 and 40 years old with Graves' hyperthyroidism. The J gene is TRBJ2-3, the V gene TRBV6-2 or TRBV6-3; the D gene is possibly TRBD2 (7 bases). CDR3 sequence: CASSRGRVPLWGGGTQYF. CDR3 in DNA: TGTGCCAGCAGTAGGGGGAGGGTACCCTTATGGGGCGGTGGTACGCAGTATTTT.